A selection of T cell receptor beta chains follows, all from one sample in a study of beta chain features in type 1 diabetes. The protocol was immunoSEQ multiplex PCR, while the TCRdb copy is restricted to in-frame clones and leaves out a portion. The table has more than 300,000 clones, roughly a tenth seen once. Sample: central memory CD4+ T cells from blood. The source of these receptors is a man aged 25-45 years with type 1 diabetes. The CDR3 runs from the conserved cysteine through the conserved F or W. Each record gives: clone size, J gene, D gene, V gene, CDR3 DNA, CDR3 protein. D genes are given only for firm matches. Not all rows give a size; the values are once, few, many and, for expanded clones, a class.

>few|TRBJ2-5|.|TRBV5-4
TGTGCCAGCAGCTTGGAGGAGTTGGGGACCCAGTACTTC
CASSLEELGTQYF
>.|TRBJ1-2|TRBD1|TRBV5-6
TGTGCCAGCAGTGGGTACGGGACAGGGTATGGCTACACCTTC
CASSGYGTGYGYTF
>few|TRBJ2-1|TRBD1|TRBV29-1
TGCAGCGTGGATGACAGGGTTTCTTACAATGAGCAGTTCTTC
CSVDDRVSYNEQFF
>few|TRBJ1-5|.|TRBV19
TGTGCCAGTAGTATGGTCCAAGGGCCCCAGCATTTT
CASSMVQGPQHF
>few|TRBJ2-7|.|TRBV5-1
TGCGCCAGCAGCCTGACTACCGGGAACTACGAGCAGTACTTC
CASSLTTGNYEQYF
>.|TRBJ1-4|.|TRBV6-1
TGTGCCAGCAGGCTTACGATGGCAAATGAAAAACTGTTTTTT
CASRLTMANEKLFF
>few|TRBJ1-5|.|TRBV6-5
TGTGCCAGCAGTTACGGGATGGGGGCAGGCGATCAGCCCCAGCATTTT
CASSYGMGAGDQPQHF
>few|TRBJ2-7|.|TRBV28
TGTGCCAGCAGTATCCAATCGGCCGAGCAGTACTTC
CASSIQSAEQYF
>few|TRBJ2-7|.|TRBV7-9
TGTGCCAGCAGCTTAGGGGGGACCTCCTACGAGCAGTACTTC
CASSLGGTSYEQYF
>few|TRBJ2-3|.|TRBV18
TGTGCCAGCTCACCACGGGGGGTTCGGGTCACAGATACGCAGTATTTT
CASSPRGVRVTDTQYF
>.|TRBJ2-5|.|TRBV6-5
TGTGCCAGCGGCTTCGTAGGCAGGGAAGAGACCCAGTACTTC
CASGFVGREETQYF
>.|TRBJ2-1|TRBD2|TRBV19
TGTGCCAGTAGTACCTACTCTAGCGGGACCTCCTACAATGAGCAGTTCTTC
CASSTYSSGTSYNEQFF
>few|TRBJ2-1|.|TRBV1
TGCACCAGCACCCGAGGGACTAGCTTGAATGAGCAGTTCTTC
CTSTRGTSLNEQFF
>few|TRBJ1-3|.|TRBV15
TGTGCCACCAGCAGAGATTTAGCGGGGGGAAACACCATATATTTT
CATSRDLAGGNTIYF
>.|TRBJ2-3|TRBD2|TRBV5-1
TGCGCCAGCAGCTCCGGACTAGCGGGAGGAACAGATACGCAGTATTTT
CASSSGLAGGTDTQYF
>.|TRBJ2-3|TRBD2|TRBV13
TGTGCCAGCAGCTTAGGCCTAGCGGGAGGGTGGTCAGATACGCAGTATTTT
CASSLGLAGGWSDTQYF
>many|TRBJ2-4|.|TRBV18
TGTGCCAGCTCGGCACTCGGCTGGGGTGAAGGAAACATTCAGTACTTC
CASSALGWGEGNIQYF
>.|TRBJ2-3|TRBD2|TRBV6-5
TGTGCCAGCATCTCAATGCTAGCGGCCACAGATACGCAGTATTTT
CASISMLAATDTQYF
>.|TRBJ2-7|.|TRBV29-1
TGCAGCGTTGAGGGCAGCGGCGAGCAGTACTTC
CSVEGSGEQYF
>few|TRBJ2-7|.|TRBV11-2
TGTGCCAGCAGCCCTGGTTACGAGCAGTACTTC
CASSPGYEQYF
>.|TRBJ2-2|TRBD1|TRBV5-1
TGCGCCAGCAGGGTTCAGGGGGACACCGGGGAGCTGTTTTTT
CASRVQGDTGELFF
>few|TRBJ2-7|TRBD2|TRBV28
TGTGCCAGCAGCCCATCGGGGGGAGGTCGCGAGCAGTACTTC
CASSPSGGGREQYF
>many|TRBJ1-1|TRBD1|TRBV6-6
TGTGCCAGCAGCAAGAAGCTACAGGGGAGCGCTGAAGCTTTCTTT
CASSKKLQGSAEAFF
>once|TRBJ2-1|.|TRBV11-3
TGTGCCAGCAGCTCAGGGGATAGACGGTTCTTC
CASSSGDRRFF
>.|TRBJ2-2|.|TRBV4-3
TGCGCCAGCAGCCAAGAGGGGACAACGGCCGGGGAGCTGTTTTTT
CASSQEGTTAGELFF
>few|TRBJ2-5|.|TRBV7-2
TGTGCCAGCAGCTTTGGGGTCCAAGAGACCCAGTACTTC
CASSFGVQETQYF
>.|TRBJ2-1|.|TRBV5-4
TGTGCCAGCAGCCAAGAGAAGGCAGGGGCCAGTTTGGGCAATGAGCAGTTCTTC
CASSQEKAGASLGNEQFF
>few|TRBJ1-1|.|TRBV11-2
TGTGCCAGCAGAAGCGGACAGTCTCGAACTGAAGCTTTCTTT
CASRSGQSRTEAFF
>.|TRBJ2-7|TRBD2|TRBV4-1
TGCGCCAGCAGCCACGGACTAGCGGGCGTCTACGAGCAGTACTTC
CASSHGLAGVYEQYF
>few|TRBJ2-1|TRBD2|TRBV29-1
TGCAGCGTTGTCGGCGGGAAACTAGCGGGACAATTTTCCACCAACGCTGAGCAGTTCTTC
CSVVGGKLAGQFSTNAEQFF
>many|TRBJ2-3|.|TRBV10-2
TGCGCCAGCAAAGCTTCTGCCGATACGCAGTATTTT
CASKASADTQYF
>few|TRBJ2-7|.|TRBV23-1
TGCGCCAGCAGTCAATCGTATCAGGCCTGGACATACGAGCAGTACTTC
CASSQSYQAWTYEQYF
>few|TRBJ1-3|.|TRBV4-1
TGCGCCAGCAGCCAATTCGCGGGGACTGGAAACACCATATATTTT
CASSQFAGTGNTIYF
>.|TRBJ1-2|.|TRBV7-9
TGTGCCAGCAGCTTCACATACAAAAACTATGGCTACACCTTC
CASSFTYKNYGYTF
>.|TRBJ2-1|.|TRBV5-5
TGTGCCAGCAGCTTGGTTGTCTGGGGGCGCAATGAGCAGTTCTTC
CASSLVVWGRNEQFF
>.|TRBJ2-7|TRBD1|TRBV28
TGTGCCAGCAGAACAGGGGGCGCCAGCTACGAGCAGTACTTC
CASRTGGASYEQYF
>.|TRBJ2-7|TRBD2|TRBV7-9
TGTGCCAGCAGCTTTCTAGCGGGAGTCCCGGACGAGCAGTACTTC
CASSFLAGVPDEQYF
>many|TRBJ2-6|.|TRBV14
TGTGCCAGCAGCCAAGAGTTCGGGACGTCTGGGGCCAACGTCCTGACTTTC
CASSQEFGTSGANVLTF
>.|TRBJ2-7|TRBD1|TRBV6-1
TGTGCCAGCAGGCCTCGACAGGGTGAATACGAGCAGTACTTC
CASRPRQGEYEQYF
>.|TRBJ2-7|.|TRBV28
TGTGCCAGCAGTTTTGTGAGAAGCTCCTACGAGCAGTACTTC
CASSFVRSSYEQYF
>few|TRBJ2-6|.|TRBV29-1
TGCAGCGTTGGTCCCGACCGCCACTCTTACCTTTCTGGGGCCAACGTCCTGACTTTC
CSVGPDRHSYLSGANVLTF
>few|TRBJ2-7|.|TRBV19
TGTGCCAGTAGTCCCTTTAGTAGACAGGTAAAGCCGGTTGAGCAGTACTTC
CASSPFSRQVKPVEQYF
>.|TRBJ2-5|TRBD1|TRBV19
TGTGCCAGTAGTAGGGGACAGGCGCAAGAGACCCAGTACTTC
CASSRGQAQETQYF
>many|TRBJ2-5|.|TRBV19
TGTGCCAGTAGACAAGAGGGACTCGGACAAGAGACCCAGTACTTC
CASRQEGLGQETQYF
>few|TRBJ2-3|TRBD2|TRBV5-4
TGTGCCAGCAGCCGAGGACTAGCGGGAGCGGGAGATACGCAGTATTTT
CASSRGLAGAGDTQYF
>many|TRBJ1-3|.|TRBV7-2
TGTGCCAGCAGTTTGGGGGAGACCTCTGGAAACACCATATATTTT
CASSLGETSGNTIYF
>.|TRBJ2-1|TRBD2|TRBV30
TGTGCCTGGAGTGTAACGGCTAGCGGCCAGTTCTTC
CAWSVTASGQFF
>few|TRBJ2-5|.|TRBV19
TGTGCCAGTAGTATACCTCTCGGGACCCAGTACTTC
CASSIPLGTQYF
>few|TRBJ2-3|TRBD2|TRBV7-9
TGTGCCAGCAGCCAAGAAGGGGCTAGCGGAAGCACAGATACGCAGTATTTT
CASSQEGASGSTDTQYF
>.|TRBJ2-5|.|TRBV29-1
TGCAGCGCTACAATCCAAGAGACCCAGTACTTC
CSATIQETQYF
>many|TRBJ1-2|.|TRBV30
TGTGCCTGGAGTGTAGATGGGGGACGAAGAGGCTACACCTTC
CAWSVDGGRRGYTF
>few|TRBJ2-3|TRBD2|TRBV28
TGTGCCAGCTGCCGGACTAGCGGGAGGCCAGATACGCAGTATTTT
CASCRTSGRPDTQYF
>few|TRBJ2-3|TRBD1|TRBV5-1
TGCGCCAGCAGCCTCTATCCAGGGGGCAGCACAGATACGCAGTATTTT
CASSLYPGGSTDTQYF
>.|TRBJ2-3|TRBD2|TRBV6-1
TGTGCCAGCAGAGAAGCGGGACTAGCGGACCGCACAGATACGCAGTATTTT
CASREAGLADRTDTQYF